This TCR beta chain was identified in a study of Ad26.COV2.S vaccination and SARS-CoV-2 variants. Treatment of the sample: around 19 received Ad26.COV2.S at low or high dose, single or two shots; roughly 5 received placebo; per-sample allocation not given. Material that was analyzed had been drawn on day 63 after the first vaccine or placebo injection. Of note for this clone: No antigen is known for it.

Only in-frame clones appear in the TCRdb table, and some are missing; sequencing was by immunoSEQ multiplex PCR. The data show around 300,000 clones, around 90% seen once. General study points: Substantial post-vaccination breadth of spike-specific CD8+ and CD4+ T cell responses was reported. Using TCR breadth and depth analyses may have led to underestimated total T cell responses.

The germline CDR1 and CDR2 sequences are KGHDR and SFDVKD. The ends were cut back, 3 bases at V and 4 bases at J, with 15 bases in the middle. The CDR3 runs 16 residues. The sequence derives from a person between 18 and 59 years old who received the Ad26.COV2.S COVID-19 vaccine or a placebo. Source: peripheral blood, taken in a trial of Ad26.COV2.S vaccine versus placebo. This rearrangement joins TRBV24-1 to TRBJ1-5; D might be TRBD1 (6 bases). CDR3 sequence (DNA): TGTGCCACCAGTGATCACCCGGGACAAGCGAATCAGCCCCAGCATTTT. Translated, it gives CATSDHPGQANQPQHF.